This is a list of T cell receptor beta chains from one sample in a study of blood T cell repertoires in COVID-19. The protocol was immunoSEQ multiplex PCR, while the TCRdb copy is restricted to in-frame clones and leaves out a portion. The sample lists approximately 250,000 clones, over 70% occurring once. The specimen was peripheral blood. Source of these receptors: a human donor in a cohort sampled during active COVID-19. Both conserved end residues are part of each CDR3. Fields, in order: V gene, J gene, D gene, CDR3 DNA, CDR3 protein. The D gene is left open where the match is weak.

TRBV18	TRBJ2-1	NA	TGTGCCAGCTCACCACTACCCGGGGGTGTCGCCTACAATGAGCAGTTCTTC	CASSPLPGGVAYNEQFF
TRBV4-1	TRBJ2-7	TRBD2	TGCGCCAGCAGCCCTGGACTAGCGGTGGGCGGCGAGCAGTACTTC	CASSPGLAVGGEQYF
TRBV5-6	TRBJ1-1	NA	TGTGCCAGCAGCTTGGACTTCAGGCGGAACACTGAAGCTTTCTTT	CASSLDFRRNTEAFF
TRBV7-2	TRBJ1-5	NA	TGTGCCAGCAGCTCAACCCGAGATCAGCCCCAGCATTTT	CASSSTRDQPQHF
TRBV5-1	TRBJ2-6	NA	TGCGCCAGCAGCTTGGGACAATCCTCTGGGGCCAACGTCCTGACTTTC	CASSLGQSSGANVLTF
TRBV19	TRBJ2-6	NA	TGTGCCAGTAGTATACAAAGAGCTGGGGCCAACGTCCTGACTTTC	CASSIQRAGANVLTF
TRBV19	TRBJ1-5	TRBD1	TGTGCCAGTATCGAACAGGGGGCGGTCAATCAGCCCCAGCATTTT	CASIEQGAVNQPQHF
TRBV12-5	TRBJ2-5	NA	TGTGCTAGTGGTTTGGGGTCAGCGATAAGGTTAGAGACCCAGTACTTC	CASGLGSAIRLETQYF
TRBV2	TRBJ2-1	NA	TGTGCCAGCAGTGATGGGCGGGTAAGCTCCTACAATGAGCAGTTCTTC	CASSDGRVSSYNEQFF
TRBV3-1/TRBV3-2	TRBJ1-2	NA	TGTGCCAGCAGCCAAGGGACATTCGACGGCTACACCTTC	CASSQGTFDGYTF
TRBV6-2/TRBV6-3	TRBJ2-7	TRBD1	TGTGCCAGCAGTTACCCGGGACAGGGTACCTACGAGCAGTACTTC	CASSYPGQGTYEQYF
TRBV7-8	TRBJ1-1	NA	TGTGCCAGCAGCTTAGTTCGGAGGAACACTGAAGCTTTCTTT	CASSLVRRNTEAFF
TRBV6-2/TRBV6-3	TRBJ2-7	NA	TGTGCCAGCAGTACCGCACAACAGGGTAACGAGCAGTACTTC	CASSTAQQGNEQYF
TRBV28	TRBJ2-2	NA	TGTGCCAGCAGTTTAGTAGGGGCCGGGGAGCTGTTTTTT	CASSLVGAGELFF
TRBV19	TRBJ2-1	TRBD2	TGTGCCAGTAGCAGACTAGCGGGGGGGCTCGGTGAGCAGTTCTTC	CASSRLAGGLGEQFF
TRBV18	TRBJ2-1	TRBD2	TGTGCCAGCTCACGGGGACTAGCGGGAGATTTCGATGAGCAGTTCTTC	CASSRGLAGDFDEQFF
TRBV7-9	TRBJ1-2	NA	TGTGCCAGCAGCTTAGTACAGGGTTGGTATGGCTACACCTTC	CASSLVQGWYGYTF